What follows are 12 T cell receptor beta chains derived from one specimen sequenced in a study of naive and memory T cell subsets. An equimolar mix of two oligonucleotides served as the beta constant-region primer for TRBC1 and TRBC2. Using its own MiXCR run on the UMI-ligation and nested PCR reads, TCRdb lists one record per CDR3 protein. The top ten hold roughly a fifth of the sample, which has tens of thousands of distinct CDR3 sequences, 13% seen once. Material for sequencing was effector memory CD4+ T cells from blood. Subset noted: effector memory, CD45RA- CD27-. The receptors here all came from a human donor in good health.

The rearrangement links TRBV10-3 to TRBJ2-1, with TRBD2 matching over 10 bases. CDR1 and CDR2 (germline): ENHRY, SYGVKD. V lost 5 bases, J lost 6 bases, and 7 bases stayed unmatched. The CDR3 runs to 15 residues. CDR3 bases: TGTGCCATCAGTAAAAGCGGGAGGGCCTTCAATGAGCAGTTCTTC. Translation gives CAISKSGRAFNEQFF.

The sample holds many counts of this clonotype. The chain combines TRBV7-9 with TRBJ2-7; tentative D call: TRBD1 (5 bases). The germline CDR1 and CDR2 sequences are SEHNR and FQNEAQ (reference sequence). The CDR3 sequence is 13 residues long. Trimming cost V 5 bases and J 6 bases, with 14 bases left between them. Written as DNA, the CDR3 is TGTGCCAGCAGCCAGGAAGTGGGGCGCGAGCAGTACTTC. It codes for CASSQEVGREQYF. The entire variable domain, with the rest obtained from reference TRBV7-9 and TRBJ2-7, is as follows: DTGVSQNPRHKITKRGQNVTFRCDPISEHNRLYWYRQTLGQGPEFLTYFQNEAQLEKSRLLSDRFSAERPKGSFSTLEIQRTEQGDSAMYLCASSQEVGREQYFGPGTRLTVT.

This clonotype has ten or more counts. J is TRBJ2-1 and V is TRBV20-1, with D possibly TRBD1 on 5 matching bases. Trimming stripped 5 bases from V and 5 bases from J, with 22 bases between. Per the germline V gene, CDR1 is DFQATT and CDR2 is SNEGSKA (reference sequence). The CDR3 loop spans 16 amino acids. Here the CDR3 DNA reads TGCAGTGCTTTTGGGTTGGCAGGGCAAAGTAACAATGAGCAGTTCTTC. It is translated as CSAFGLAGQSNNEQFF.

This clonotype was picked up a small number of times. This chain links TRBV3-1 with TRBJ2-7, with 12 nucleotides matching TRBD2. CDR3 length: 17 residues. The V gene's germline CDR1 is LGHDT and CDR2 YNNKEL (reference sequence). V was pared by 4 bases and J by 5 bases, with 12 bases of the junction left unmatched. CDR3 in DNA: TGTGCCAGCAGCCCACTGACATCTAGCGGGAGGGCCCACGAGCAGTACTTC. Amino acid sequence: CASSPLTSSGRAHEQYF.

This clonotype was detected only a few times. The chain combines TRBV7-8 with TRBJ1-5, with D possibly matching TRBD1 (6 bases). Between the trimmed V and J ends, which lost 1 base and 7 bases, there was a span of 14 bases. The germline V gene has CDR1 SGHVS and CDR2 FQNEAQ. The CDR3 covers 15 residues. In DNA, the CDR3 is TGTGCCAGCAGCTTAGAATGGGGGGCGAGACAGCCCCAGCATTTT. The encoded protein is CASSLEWGARQPQHF.

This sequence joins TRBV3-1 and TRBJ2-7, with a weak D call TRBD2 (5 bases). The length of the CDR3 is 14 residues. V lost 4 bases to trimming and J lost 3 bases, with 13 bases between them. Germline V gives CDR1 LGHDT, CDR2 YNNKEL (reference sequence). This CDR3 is CASSPADWNYEQYF. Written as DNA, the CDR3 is TGTGCCAGCAGCCCGGCGGACTGGAACTACGAGCAGTACTTC.

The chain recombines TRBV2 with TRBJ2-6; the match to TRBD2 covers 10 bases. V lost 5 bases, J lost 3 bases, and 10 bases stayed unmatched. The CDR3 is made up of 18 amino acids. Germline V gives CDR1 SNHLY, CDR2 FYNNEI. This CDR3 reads CASSPLGAGGSGANVLTF. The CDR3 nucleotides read TGTGCCAGCAGTCCCCTCGGAGCGGGAGGGAGTGGGGCCAACGTCCTGACTTTC.

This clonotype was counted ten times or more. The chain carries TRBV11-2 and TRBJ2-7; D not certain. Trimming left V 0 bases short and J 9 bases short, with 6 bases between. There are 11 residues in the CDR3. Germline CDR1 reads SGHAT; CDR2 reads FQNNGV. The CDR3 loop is CASSLDGRQYF. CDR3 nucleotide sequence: TGTGCCAGCAGCTTAGACGGCCGGCAGTACTTC.

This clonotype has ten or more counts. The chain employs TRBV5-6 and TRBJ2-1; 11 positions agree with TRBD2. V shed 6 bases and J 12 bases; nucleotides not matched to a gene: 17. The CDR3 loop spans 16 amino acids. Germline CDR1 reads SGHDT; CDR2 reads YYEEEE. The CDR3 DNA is TGTGCCAGCAACAACCCCGGGACTAGCGGTAGGATGGGGCAGTTCTTC. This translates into CASNNPGTSGRMGQFF.

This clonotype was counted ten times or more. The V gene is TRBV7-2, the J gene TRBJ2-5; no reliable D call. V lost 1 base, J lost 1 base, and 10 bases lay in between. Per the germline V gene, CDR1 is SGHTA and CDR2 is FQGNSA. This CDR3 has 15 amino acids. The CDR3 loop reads CASSLEARAQETQYF. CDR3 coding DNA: TGTGCCAGCAGCTTAGAAGCAAGGGCCCAAGAGACCCAGTACTTC.

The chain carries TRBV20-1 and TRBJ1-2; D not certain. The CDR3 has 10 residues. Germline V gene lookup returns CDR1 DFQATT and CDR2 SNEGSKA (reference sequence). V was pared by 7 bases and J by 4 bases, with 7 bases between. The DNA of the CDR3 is TGCAGTGTAGGGAGCTATGGCTACACCTTC. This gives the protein CSVGSYGYTF.

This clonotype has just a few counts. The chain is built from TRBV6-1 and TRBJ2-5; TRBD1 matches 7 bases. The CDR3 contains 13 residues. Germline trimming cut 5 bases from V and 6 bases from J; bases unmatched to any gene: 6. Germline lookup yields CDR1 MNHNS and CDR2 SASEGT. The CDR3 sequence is CASSQPGQKTQYF. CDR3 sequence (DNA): TGTGCCAGCAGTCAACCGGGACAGAAGACCCAGTACTTC.